This TCR beta chain was sequenced for a study of blood T cell repertoires in COVID-19. Germline V gene sequence: CDR1 KGHSH, CDR2 LQKENI. There are 15 residues in the CDR3. With V trimmed by 6 bases and J by 2 bases, 5 bases remained unmatched. In the authors' workflow: Reference gene primer amplification yielded estimated nucleated cell counts. This table comes from immunoSEQ multiplex PCR, and its TCRdb copy is limited to in-frame clones, with some not included. Clonal size and the V and J genes are those of that table, whereas D and trimming came from the DNA. The sample includes fewer than 250,000 clones, roughly 81% of them seen just once.

The chain couples TRBV18 to TRBJ2-7; 12 bases are shared with TRBD2. Sequencing input: peripheral blood. The TCR sequence derives from a woman between 70 and 85 years old with active or convalescent COVID-19. The CDR3 here is CASSSPSGRAYEQYF. The CDR3 DNA sequence: TGTGCCAGCTCGAGCCCTAGCGGGAGGGCCTACGAGCAGTACTTC.